Listed here are 9 T cell receptor beta chains from one sample, sequenced in a study of blood T cell repertoires in COVID-19 (TCRdb year 2020). Library prep was done by the immunoSEQ multiplex PCR assay. TCRdb retrieved this table from immuneACCESS and kept in-frame rearrangements only. Not all clones are present; in checked studies, unresolved V genes account for under half, and no reason is known for the remainder. Counted in this sample were 150,000 or so clones; 65% to 85% of them appeared once. Clones ranked in the top ten supply under 7% of the sample. What was sequenced was PBMCs or T cells enriched from blood (not recorded which). These receptors were obtained from a man aged 35 to 55 who had recovered from COVID-19.

The sample holds one count of this clone. The rearrangement joins TRBV7-6 to TRBJ2-1; 9 bases align to TRBD2. V was clipped by 4 bases and J by 5 bases; unmatched bases: 12. The CDR3 loop spans 17 amino acids. Per the germline V gene, CDR1 is SGHVS and CDR2 is FNYEAQ. The CDR3 spells CASSSRAPAGGDNEQFF. The CDR3 DNA is TGTGCCAGCAGCTCCCGGGCCCCAGCGGGGGGAGACAATGAGCAGTTCTTC.

This chain joins TRBV19 and TRBJ1-5; 11 nucleotides line up with TRBD1. CDR1 and CDR2 (germline): LNHDA, SQIVND (reference sequence). V lost 10 bases to trimming and J lost 2 bases; unmatched junction nucleotides: 4. The CDR3 loop spans 14 amino acids. The CDR3 protein is CATRTGGRNQPQHF. The CDR3, as DNA: TGTGCCACTCGGACAGGGGGCCGCAATCAGCCCCAGCATTTT.

The V call is TRBV5-1, the J call TRBJ2-3; TRBD1 aligns across 9 bases. Looked up from germline, CDR1 is SGHRS and CDR2 is YFSETQ. The CDR3 totals 15 residues. Trimming at V came to 7 bases and at J to 2 bases, leaving 8 bases not matched to a gene. For the CDR3, the DNA is TGCGCCAGCTGCAGGGACAGGGTTTCCACAGATACGCAGTATTTT. Translation: CASCRDRVSTDTQYF.

The chain has TRBV10-1 and TRBJ2-2; TRBD2 matches 10 bases. The CDR3 consists of 15 residues. CDR1 is WNHNN and CDR2 is SYGVQD in the germline V gene (reference sequence). V dropped 5 bases and J dropped 4; count of bases not matched to a gene: 4. The CDR3 bases are TGCGCCAGCAGTAGCGGGGGGGCCGGCACCGGGGAGCTGTTTTTT. Its translation: CASSSGGAGTGELFF.

The rearrangement links TRBV7-3 to TRBJ2-1; D may be TRBD1 (6 bases). The germline V gene has CDR1 SGHTA and CDR2 FQGTGA. Trimming shortened V by 8 bases and J by 0 bases, and 14 bases separated the two germline ends. The CDR3 is made up of 15 amino acids. The CDR3 bases are TGTGCCAGCTCACAGGGACCGAGCTCCTACAATGAGCAGTTCTTC. Protein product: CASSQGPSSYNEQFF.

V is TRBV5-1 and J is TRBJ1-1; no definite D call. Trimming cost V 3 bases and J 2 bases, with 14 bases left between them. CDR1 is SGHRS and CDR2 is YFSETQ in the germline V gene. The length of the CDR3 is 15 residues. This CDR3 reads CASSSEVERNTEAFF. The CDR3 DNA sequence: TGCGCCAGCAGCTCGGAGGTGGAGCGAAACACTGAAGCTTTCTTT.

J is TRBJ1-5 and V is TRBV7-9; 9 bases align to TRBD1. V trimming: 6 bases; J trimming: 3 bases; junction bases outside the gene matches: 6. Germline V lookup: CDR1 SEHNR, CDR2 FQNEAQ (reference sequence). This CDR3 comprises 15 residues. The DNA of the CDR3 is TGTGCCAGCAGTCCCGGACAGGGGCACAATCAGCCCCAGCATTTT. This codes for CASSPGQGHNQPQHF.

V gene TRBV3-1 (or the pseudogene TRBV3-2) combines with J gene TRBJ2-7; 15 bases fit TRBD2. V shed 4 bases, J shed 3 bases, and the junction held 13 bases outside the gene matches. The germline V gene has CDR1 LGHDT and CDR2 YNNKEL (reference sequence). This CDR3 is 19 amino acids long. In DNA form, the CDR3 reads TGTGCCAGCAGCCCGTCGGCCGGGACTAGCGGGGGGTCGAACTACGAGCAGTACTTC. Translated: CASSPSAGTSGGSNYEQYF.

This clone was recorded only once. V gene TRBV3-1 (or the pseudogene TRBV3-2) combines with J gene TRBJ1-3, with D possibly matching TRBD1 (5 bases). Germline loops: CDR1 LGHDT, CDR2 YNNKEL (reference sequence). The V gene lost 2 bases and the J gene lost 3 bases, with 11 bases spanning the gap. The CDR3 totals 15 residues. DNA of the CDR3: TGTGCCAGCAGCCAATTGGGGGAGGTTGGAAACACCATATATTTT. Protein: CASSQLGEVGNTIYF.